These 2 T cell receptor beta chains share one sample of origin, sequenced in a study of T cell responses to AZD1222 COVID-19 vaccine. Clones were sequenced by immunoSEQ multiplex PCR, and TCRdb holds only the in-frame ones, with some missing. Of 80,000 or so clones listed, 60% to 85% are singletons. This specimen consisted of peripheral blood, obtained 28 days after the second dose of the MenACWY control vaccine. These receptors were obtained from an adult who received the MenACWY meningococcal vaccine as a control.

The chain employs TRBV5-6 and TRBJ2-2; 9 positions match TRBD1. This CDR3 contains 15 residues. CDR1 and CDR2 (germline): SGHDT, YYEEEE. The V segment lost 4 bases and the J segment 5 bases; nucleotides outside the gene matches: 6. CDR3 sequence reads: CASSLGTGPTGELFF. CDR3 DNA: TGTGCCAGCAGCCTCGGGACAGGGCCGACCGGGGAGCTGTTTTTT.

This clone was recorded once. The rearrangement joins TRBV11-1 to TRBJ2-3, with TRBD1 matching 8 bases. The CDR3 consists of 17 residues. Losses at the gene ends were 0 bases for V and 6 bases for J; bases not matched to a gene: 11. Germline assignment: CDR1 SGHAT and CDR2 FQDESV (reference sequence). CDR3 protein: CASSLAPGGAGGDTQYF. The DNA of the CDR3 is TGTGCCAGCAGCTTAGCGCCAGGGGGCGCTGGGGGTGATACGCAGTATTTT.